The clone carrying this TCR beta chain was seen just once. Antigen unknown. This sample stems from a study of cytomegalovirus exposure and HLA in healthy donors. Amplification used 60 Vbeta primers and 13 Jbeta primers. TCRdb's copy holds only in-frame clones and misses some; the assay was immunoSEQ multiplex PCR. The sample records around 150,000 clones, 77% being singletons. Healthy donors of bone marrow made up the group. General study findings and limits: The likely explanation for a cluster of highly shared sequence variants was sequencing artifact. In a later analysis, TCR beta V- and J-gene trimming was associated with a missense DCLRE1C variant.

This sequence was found in a man over 45 in good health and CMV-seropositive. Sequencing was carried out using PBMCs.

In nucleotides, the CDR3 is TGCAGCGTTCTAACAGGAGATGCCAATAGCAATCAGCCCCAGCATTTT. Its translation: CSVLTGDANSNQPQHF. The chain recombines TRBV29-1 with TRBJ1-5; maybe TRBD1 (5 bases). Trimming stripped 5 bases from V and 0 bases from J, with 17 bases between. CDR1 SQVTM and CDR2 ANQGSEA come from the germline V gene. The CDR3 extends over 16 amino acids.